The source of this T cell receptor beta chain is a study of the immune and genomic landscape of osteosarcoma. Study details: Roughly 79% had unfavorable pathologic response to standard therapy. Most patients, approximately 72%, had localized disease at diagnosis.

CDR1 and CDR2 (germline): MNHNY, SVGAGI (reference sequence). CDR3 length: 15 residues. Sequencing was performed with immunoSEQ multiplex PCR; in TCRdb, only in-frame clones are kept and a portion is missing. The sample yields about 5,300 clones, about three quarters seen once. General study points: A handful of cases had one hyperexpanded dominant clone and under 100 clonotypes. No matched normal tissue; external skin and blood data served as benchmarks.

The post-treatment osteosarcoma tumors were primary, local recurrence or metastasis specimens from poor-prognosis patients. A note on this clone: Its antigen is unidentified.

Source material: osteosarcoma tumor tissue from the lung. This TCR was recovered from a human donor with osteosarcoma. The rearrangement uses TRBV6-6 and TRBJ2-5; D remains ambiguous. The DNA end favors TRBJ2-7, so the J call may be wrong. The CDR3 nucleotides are TGTGCCAGCAGACCTAAGATCGGAATCTCCTACGAGCAGTACTTC. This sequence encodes CASRPKIGISYEQYF.